This passage covers 17 T cell receptor beta chains from one sample sequenced in a study of control samples from healthy donors and cancer patients. Only in-frame clones appear in the TCRdb table, and some are missing; sequencing was by immunoSEQ multiplex PCR. The top ten clones hold around 2.1% of a sample with 85,000 to 90,000 clones, roughly 84% of them seen once. Sequences were obtained from blood. Receptors originate from a middle-aged woman in good health.

The chain joins TRBV19 to TRBJ1-1; 9 bases are a match to TRBD1. Germline V gene sequence: CDR1 LNHDA, CDR2 SQIVND (reference sequence). The junction had 5 bases not matched to a gene; V was cut back by 5 bases and J by 4 bases. The CDR3 sequence is 14 residues long. CDR3 region: CASSFGQGRTEAFF. DNA for the CDR3: TGTGCCAGTAGTTTCGGACAGGGGCGCACTGAAGCTTTCTTT. Supplemented by reference TRBV19 and TRBJ1-1, the full variable domain reads DGGITQSPKYLFRKEGQNVTLSCEQNLNHDAMYWYRQDPGQGLRLIYYSQIVNDFQKGDIAEGYSVSREKKESFPLTVTSAQKNPTAFYLCASSFGQGRTEAFFGQGTRLTVV.

The J gene is TRBJ2-7, the V gene TRBV3-1 (or the pseudogene TRBV3-2), with TRBD1 matching 10 bases. Germline values: CDR1 LGHDT, CDR2 YNNKEL (reference sequence). The junction had 6 bases not matched to a gene; V was cut back by 4 bases and J by 6 bases. The CDR3 sequence is 14 residues long. The CDR3 nucleotides read TGTGCCAGCAGCCCCCGGGACAGGGGTCTCGAGCAGTACTTC. Translated, it gives CASSPRDRGLEQYF.

In this sample, this clone turned up once. This sequence joins TRBV4-3 and TRBJ2-1; possibly TRBD1 for D (8 bases). This CDR3 has 16 residues. Trimming left V 3 bases short and J 9 bases short, with 21 bases between. The germline CDR1 and CDR2 sequences are LGHNA and YSLEER. The DNA of the CDR3 is TGCGCCAGCAGCCAGCACAGACAGGGGAGGGATAGTGAGCAGTTCTTC. This translates into CASSQHRQGRDSEQFF.

The chain links TRBV6-2 or TRBV6-3 to TRBJ2-3, with 10 bases that match TRBD1. CDR3 size: 16 residues. After removal of 1 base from V and 3 bases from J, the junction contained 4 bases not matched to a gene. CDR1 and CDR2 from the germline V gene are MNHEY and SVGEGT. The CDR3: CASSYLPGQGTDTQYF. The CDR3 DNA is TGTGCCAGCAGTTACTTACCGGGACAGGGGACAGATACGCAGTATTTT.

The V and J genes are TRBV7-9 and TRBJ2-1; D perhaps matches TRBD2 (6 bases). Germline V gives CDR1 SEHNR, CDR2 FQNEAQ (reference sequence). The CDR3 sequence is 15 residues long. V shed 2 bases and J shed 4 bases, with 12 bases lying between them. CDR3 in DNA: TGTGCCAGCAGCTTATACGGGGCGGGGTACAATGAGCAGTTCTTC. It specifies CASSLYGAGYNEQFF.

V is TRBV27 and J is TRBJ2-3; 11 bases fit TRBD1. CDR3 length: 15 amino acids. The trim removed 3 bases at V and 4 bases at J, leaving 3 bases unmatched. Germline V gene lookup returns CDR1 MNHEY and CDR2 SMNVEV (reference sequence). The CDR3 sequence is CASSFGTGGADTQYF. The CDR3 DNA reads TGTGCCAGCAGTTTTGGGACAGGGGGGGCAGATACGCAGTATTTT.

Turning to this clone: In the same sample, other DNA sequences code for this CDR3. The rearrangement links TRBV19 to TRBJ2-5; possible D gene TRBD2, 6 bases. The germline V gene encodes CDR1 LNHDA and CDR2 SQIVND (reference sequence). V lost 4 bases and J 5 bases, leaving 8 bases between the germline ends. The CDR3 is 12 amino acids. Here the CDR3 DNA reads TGTGCCAGTAGTAGCGGGGCGGAGACCCAGTACTTC. Amino acids: CASSSGAETQYF.

The chain combines TRBV7-2 with TRBJ2-7; 7 bases align to TRBD1. The CDR3 length is 14 residues. Germline CDR1 and CDR2: SGHTA and FQGNSA. With 5 bases clipped from V and 3 bases from J, the junction kept 7 bases outside the gene matches. The CDR3 region is CASSHRDSGYEQYF. As DNA, the CDR3 is TGTGCCAGCAGCCATCGGGACAGCGGCTACGAGCAGTACTTC. The full variable domain, rest sourced from reference TRBV7-2 and TRBJ2-7, is GAGVSQSPSNKVTEKGKDVELRCDPISGHTALYWYRQSLGQGLEFLIYFQGNSAPDKSGLPSDRFSAERTGGSVSTLTIQRTQQEDSAVYLCASSHRDSGYEQYFGPGTRLTVT.

V is TRBV2 and J is TRBJ2-2, with a weak D call TRBD1 (5 bases). The germline V and J ends were trimmed by 3 bases and 3 bases, with 8 bases remaining between them. The V gene's germline CDR1 is SNHLY and CDR2 FYNNEI. The CDR3 is made up of 14 amino acids. The CDR3: CASSDRADTGELFF. CDR3 DNA: TGTGCCAGCAGTGACAGGGCGGACACCGGGGAGCTGTTTTTT.

The chain joins TRBV5-1 to TRBJ2-6; D might be TRBD1 (5 bases). Germline V CDR1 and CDR2: SGHRS, YFSETQ. V shed 3 bases and J shed 12 bases, with 13 bases lying between them. The CDR3 length is 13 residues. CDR3 in amino acids: CASSSPGHAVLTF. In nucleotides, the CDR3 is TGCGCCAGCAGCTCCCCCGGACACGCCGTCCTGACTTTC.

The chain combines TRBV12-5 with TRBJ1-5, with a possible D match to TRBD1 (5 bases). Germline V gene sequence: CDR1 LGHNT, CDR2 FRNRAP. The germline V and J ends were trimmed by 7 bases and 7 bases, with 14 bases remaining between them. The CDR3 is made up of 13 amino acids. CDR3 DNA: TGTGCTAGTGCCCCGGGGGGGGTACAGCCCCAGCATTTT. Amino acids: CASAPGGVQPQHF.

The chain is built from TRBV7-8 and TRBJ1-1, with no clear D. Looked up from germline, CDR1 is SGHVS and CDR2 is FQNEAQ. This CDR3 has 14 amino acids. V lost 1 base and J 4 bases, leaving 10 bases between the germline ends. The CDR3 sequence is CASSLGIWGTEAFF. The CDR3 DNA is TGTGCCAGCAGCTTAGGTATCTGGGGCACTGAAGCTTTCTTT.

V gene TRBV9 combines with J gene TRBJ1-4; the D is unclear. This CDR3 is 12 amino acids long. Germline values: CDR1 SGDLS, CDR2 YYNGEE. The V end lost 3 bases, the J end lost 5 bases, and 5 bases lay between the germline ends. The CDR3 is CASSAGNEKLFF. The DNA for the CDR3 is TGTGCCAGCAGCGCGGGCAATGAAAAACTGTTTTTT.

The genes are TRBV27 and TRBJ1-6; D is undetermined. Between the trimmed V and J ends, which lost 10 bases and 5 bases, there was a span of 15 bases. CDR1 is MNHEY, CDR2 SMNVEV, per germline (reference sequence). The CDR3 has 14 amino acids. CDR3 in amino acids: CATRWQTNNSPLHF. The CDR3 DNA follows: TGTGCCACCCGGTGGCAGACGAATAATTCACCCCTCCACTTT.

This clone was found a few times. The J gene is TRBJ1-3, the V gene TRBV7-2; D unclear. The ends were cut back, 6 bases at V and 4 bases at J, with 10 bases in the middle. CDR3 length: 13 residues. Germline loops: CDR1 SGHTA, CDR2 FQGNSA. The CDR3 bases are TGTGCCAGCAGTGTAATCGACGGAAACACCATATATTTT. This gives the protein CASSVIDGNTIYF.

The chain recombines TRBV5-6 with TRBJ1-1; D unresolved. Trimming stripped 0 bases from V and 2 bases from J, with 8 bases between. This CDR3 is built from 14 residues. Per the germline V gene, CDR1 is SGHDT and CDR2 is YYEEEE. CDR3 coding DNA: TGTGCCAGCAGCTTGGGTCAGGCTAACACTGAAGCTTTCTTT. The encoded protein is CASSLGQANTEAFF.

The chain joins TRBV5-1 to TRBJ1-4; D perhaps matches TRBD1 (5 bases). The germline V and J ends were trimmed by 1 base and 4 bases, with 11 bases remaining between them. This CDR3 has 15 amino acids. Looked up from germline, CDR1 is SGHRS and CDR2 is YFSETQ. The CDR3 is CASSLSGMSNEKLFF. In nucleotides, the CDR3 is TGCGCCAGCAGCTTGTCAGGGATGAGTAATGAAAAACTGTTTTTT. Full variable domain (rest looked up from reference TRBV5-1 and TRBJ1-4): KAGVTQTPRYLIKTRGQQVTLSCSPISGHRSVSWYQQTPGQGLQFLFEYFSETQRNKGNFPGRFSGRQFSNSRSEMNVSTLELGDSALYLCASSLSGMSNEKLFFGSGTQLSVL.